This TCR beta chain was identified during a study of cytomegalovirus exposure and HLA in healthy donors. Each of the donors was a healthy bone marrow donor. PCR primers comprised 60 Vbeta and 13 Jbeta primers. Using immunoSEQ multiplex PCR, the repertoire was profiled, and TCRdb retains in-frame clones only, with some absent. The sample shows around 67,000 clones, around 74% of them seen only once. Note on this clone: Its antigen is not known.

The CDR3 spans 13 residues. Per the germline V gene, CDR1 is SGHTA and CDR2 is FQGNSA. V shed 1 base and J shed 6 bases, with 7 bases lying between them. Study-level points and caveats: In vitro, a few CMV-associated chains proved specific for CMV antigens.

The clonotype was recovered from a young woman in good health and CMV-seropositive. The chain is built from TRBV7-2 and TRBJ2-1; D uncertain. The source material was PBMCs. CDR3 in amino acids: CASSLGAANEQFF. As DNA, the CDR3 is TGTGCCAGCAGCTTAGGGGCCGCCAATGAGCAGTTCTTC.